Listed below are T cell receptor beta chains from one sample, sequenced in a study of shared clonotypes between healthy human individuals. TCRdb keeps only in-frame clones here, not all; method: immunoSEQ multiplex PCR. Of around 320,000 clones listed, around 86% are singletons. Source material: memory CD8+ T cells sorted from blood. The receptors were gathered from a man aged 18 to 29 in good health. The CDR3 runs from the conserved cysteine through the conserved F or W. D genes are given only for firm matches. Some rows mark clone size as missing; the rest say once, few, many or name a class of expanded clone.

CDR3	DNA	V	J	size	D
CASSPRESMYTDTQYF	TGTGCCAGCAGCCCCCGGGAATCCATGTACACAGATACGCAGTATTTT	TRBV7-2	TRBJ2-3	NA	NA
CASSLRDVGANVLTF	TGTGCCAGCAGCCTCCGGGACGTGGGGGCCAACGTCCTGACTTTC	TRBV11-2	TRBJ2-6	NA	NA
CASSLALEPQHF	TGTGCCAGCAGCTTAGCGTTGGAGCCCCAGCATTTT	TRBV7-8	TRBJ1-5	NA	NA
CASSYSPSGEQFF	TGTGCCAGCAGTTACTCGCCGTCGGGAGAGCAGTTCTTC	TRBV6-5	TRBJ2-1	NA	NA
CASSLGYEQYF	TGCGCCAGCAGCTTAGGTTACGAGCAGTACTTC	TRBV5-1	TRBJ2-7	NA	NA
CASSLENDQPQHF	TGTGCCAGCAGCTTGGAGAACGATCAGCCCCAGCATTTT	TRBV13	TRBJ1-5	NA	NA
CASSEALRGRDYGYTF	TGTGCCAGCAGTGAAGCGCTTCGGGGCAGGGACTATGGCTACACCTTC	TRBV2	TRBJ1-2	NA	NA
CASSFISGRNYSPLHF	TGTGCCAGCAGCTTTATTTCGGGCAGAAATTATTCACCCCTCCACTTT	TRBV11-2	TRBJ1-6	NA	NA
CASSQEPGWNTEAFF	TGCGCCAGCAGCCAAGAGCCGGGTTGGAACACTGAAGCTTTCTTT	TRBV4-3	TRBJ1-1	NA	NA
CASSQGVWGYGYTF	TGTGCCAGCAGCCAAGGGGTTTGGGGATATGGCTACACCTTC	TRBV14	TRBJ1-2	NA	NA
CASSGGLAYPQYF	TGTGCCAGCAGCGGAGGACTAGCCTACCCGCAGTATTTT	TRBV5-4	TRBJ2-3	NA	TRBD2
CASSDEGDNKF	TGTGCCAGCAGTGATGAAGGGGACAACAAATTT	TRBV2	TRBJ1-4	NA	NA
CASSFERSSYEQYF	TGCGCCAGCAGCTTTGAGCGCAGCTCCTACGAGCAGTACTTC	TRBV5-1	TRBJ2-7	NA	NA
CASSYGLYSNEQFF	TGTGCCAGCAGTTACGGACTATACAGCAATGAGCAGTTCTTC	TRBV6-5	TRBJ2-1	NA	NA
CASSLDEGAYNEQFF	TGCGCCAGCAGTCTTGACGAGGGGGCTTACAATGAGCAGTTCTTC	TRBV4-3	TRBJ2-1	NA	TRBD1
CASSAPRGRQGTPNYGYTF	TGTGCCAGCAGTGCCCCTAGGGGGAGACAGGGGACCCCTAACTATGGCTACACCTTC	TRBV28	TRBJ1-2	NA	TRBD1
CASSPKGTGTYEQYF	TGTGCCAGCAGCCCCAAAGGGACAGGGACCTACGAGCAGTACTTC	TRBV7-6	TRBJ2-7	NA	TRBD1
CASSFGGTSYEQYF	TGTGCCAGCAGCTTTGGGGGGACCTCCTACGAGCAGTACTTC	TRBV11-2	TRBJ2-7	NA	NA
CASSFLGGTEAFF	TGTGCCAGCAGTTTCCTAGGCGGCACTGAAGCTTTCTTT	TRBV27	TRBJ1-1	NA	NA
CASSSSKVDYEQYF	TGTGCCAGCAGCTCAAGTAAGGTCGATTACGAGCAGTACTTC	TRBV7-9	TRBJ2-7	NA	NA
CASSPGGLEQYF	TGTGCCAGCAGCCCGGGGGGGTTGGAGCAGTACTTC	TRBV13	TRBJ2-7	NA	TRBD2
CASSFGDEQYF	TGTGCCAGCAGCTTCGGCGACGAGCAGTACTTC	TRBV7-9	TRBJ2-7	many	NA
CASSKRSWSNQPQHF	TGTGCCAGCAGCAAACGCAGTTGGAGCAATCAGCCCCAGCATTTT	TRBV21-1	TRBJ1-5	NA	NA
CASRAGDGEQYF	TGTGCCAGCCGGGCGGGAGATGGCGAGCAGTACTTC	TRBV27	TRBJ2-7	NA	TRBD2
CASSYSQGTYEQYF	TGTGCCAGCAGTTACTCACAGGGGACCTACGAGCAGTACTTC	TRBV6-5	TRBJ2-7	NA	TRBD1
CASRPDRDYSNQPQHF	TGTGCCAGCAGGCCGGACAGGGATTATAGCAATCAGCCCCAGCATTTT	TRBV2	TRBJ1-5	NA	TRBD1
CASSLDIYNEQFF	TGTGCCAGCAGTCTGGACATCTACAATGAGCAGTTCTTC	TRBV6-6	TRBJ2-1	NA	NA
CASSSPDRKQYF	TGCGCCAGCAGCTCCCCGGACAGGAAGCAGTACTTC	TRBV5-1	TRBJ2-7	NA	TRBD1
CASSSNPGAEETQYF	TGTGCTAGCAGCAGCAACCCGGGAGCAGAAGAGACCCAGTACTTC	TRBV7-7	TRBJ2-5	NA	NA
CSVRRGLSTDTQYF	TGCAGCGTCCGCCGGGGACTGAGCACAGATACGCAGTATTTT	TRBV29-1	TRBJ2-3	NA	NA
CASIGTSAYNEQFF	TGTGCCAGCATCGGGACTAGCGCCTACAATGAGCAGTTCTTC	TRBV14	TRBJ2-1	NA	TRBD2
CAISRRDGYEQYF	TGTGCCATCAGTAGGAGGGACGGCTACGAGCAGTACTTC	TRBV10-3	TRBJ2-7	NA	NA
CASSLLPAGGPYNEQFF	TGTGCCAGCAGTTTACTCCCAGCGGGGGGGCCCTACAATGAGCAGTTCTTC	TRBV27	TRBJ2-1	NA	TRBD2
CASSFRQSYEQYF	TGTGCCAGCAGCTTCCGACAGTCCTACGAGCAGTACTTC	TRBV7-2	TRBJ2-7	NA	NA
CASSQDWEGGISPLHF	TGCGCCAGCAGCCAAGACTGGGAGGGAGGTATTTCACCCCTCCACTTT	TRBV4-3	TRBJ1-6	NA	NA
CASSVDWDPYEQYF	TGTGCCAGCAGCGTAGATTGGGATCCCTACGAGCAGTACTTC	TRBV9	TRBJ2-7	NA	NA
CASSYEAGRTDTQYF	TGTGCCAGCAGTTACGAAGCGGGACGCACAGATACGCAGTATTTT	TRBV6-5	TRBJ2-3	NA	TRBD2
CASSQTSGGAQETQYF	TGTGCCAGCAGTCAGACTAGCGGGGGGGCCCAAGAGACCCAGTACTTC	TRBV27	TRBJ2-5	NA	TRBD2
CAISESVGVAYEQYF	TGTGCCATCAGTGAGTCGGTGGGGGTCGCCTACGAGCAGTACTTC	TRBV10-3	TRBJ2-7	NA	NA
CAISDREETQYF	TGTGCCATCAGTGACAGGGAAGAGACCCAGTACTTC	TRBV10-3	TRBJ2-5	NA	NA
CASSLSTGELFF	TGCGCCAGCAGCTTGTCTACCGGGGAGCTGTTTTTT	TRBV5-1	TRBJ2-2	NA	NA
CASSVAAIFTDTQYF	TGTGCCAGCAGCGTAGCGGCGATCTTCACAGATACGCAGTATTTT	TRBV9	TRBJ2-3	NA	NA
CASTPALADQETQYF	TGTGCCAGCACCCCCGCGCTAGCGGACCAAGAGACCCAGTACTTC	TRBV11-2	TRBJ2-5	NA	TRBD2
CASSRDHKNQPQHF	TGTGCAAGCAGCAGGGACCATAAGAATCAGCCCCAGCATTTT	TRBV9	TRBJ1-5	NA	NA
CASSLALGMNTEAFF	TGCGCCAGCAGCTTGGCCTTAGGGATGAACACTGAAGCTTTCTTT	TRBV5-1	TRBJ1-1	NA	NA
CASSPGLANTGELFF	TGTGCCAGCAGCCCGGGACTAGCGAACACCGGGGAGCTGTTTTTT	TRBV7-6	TRBJ2-2	NA	TRBD2
CASSLAGNEQYF	TGCGCCAGCAGCTTGGCAGGGAACGAGCAGTACTTC	TRBV5-1	TRBJ2-7	NA	NA
CASSPTGTGDYEQYF	TGTGCCAGCAGCCCGACCGGGACAGGAGACTACGAGCAGTACTTC	TRBV13	TRBJ2-7	NA	TRBD1
CASSPYGQPGDTQYF	TGTGCCAGCAGCCCATACGGACAGCCAGGGGATACGCAGTATTTT	TRBV9	TRBJ2-3	NA	NA
CASSFFPGAYLYGYTF	TGTGCCAGCAGCTTTTTCCCGGGGGCTTACCTCTATGGCTACACCTTC	TRBV7-9	TRBJ1-2	NA	NA
CASSVEGLGGTDTQYF	TGTGCCAGCAGCGTAGAGGGGCTGGGAGGTACAGATACGCAGTATTTT	TRBV9	TRBJ2-3	NA	NA
CASSLFGTSSSYEQYF	TGTGCCAGCAGCTTGTTTGGGACATCGAGCTCCTACGAGCAGTACTTC	TRBV5-4	TRBJ2-7	NA	NA
CASGSTGSSYNEQFF	TGTGCCAGCGGATCTACAGGTAGCTCCTACAATGAGCAGTTCTTC	TRBV9	TRBJ2-1	NA	NA
CASSSFTDTQYF	TGTGCCAGCAGCTCATTCACAGATACGCAGTATTTT	TRBV5-5	TRBJ2-3	NA	NA
CASSVYSHRDFEQFF	TGTGCCAGCAGCGTATATTCCCACCGGGACTTTGAGCAGTTCTTC	TRBV9	TRBJ2-1	NA	NA
CASSVLAGGYEQYF	TGTGCCAGCAGCGTACTAGCGGGGGGCTACGAGCAGTACTTC	TRBV9	TRBJ2-7	NA	TRBD2